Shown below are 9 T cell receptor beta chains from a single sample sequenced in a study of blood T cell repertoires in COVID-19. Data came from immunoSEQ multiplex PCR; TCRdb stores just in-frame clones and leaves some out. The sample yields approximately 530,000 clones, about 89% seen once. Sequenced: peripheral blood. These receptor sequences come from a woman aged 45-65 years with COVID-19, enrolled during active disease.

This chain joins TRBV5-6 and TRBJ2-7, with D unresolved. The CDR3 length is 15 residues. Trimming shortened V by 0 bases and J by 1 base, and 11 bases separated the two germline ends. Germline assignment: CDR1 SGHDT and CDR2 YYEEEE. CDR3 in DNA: TGTGCCAGCAGCTTGGCCCCGGTCGATTCCTACGAGCAGTACTTC. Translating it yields CASSLAPVDSYEQYF.

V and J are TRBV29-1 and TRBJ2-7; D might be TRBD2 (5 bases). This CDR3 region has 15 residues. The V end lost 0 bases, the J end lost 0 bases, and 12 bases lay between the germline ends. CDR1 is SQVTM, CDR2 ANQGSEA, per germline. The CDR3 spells CSVEDSRGLSYEQYF. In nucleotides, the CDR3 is TGCAGCGTTGAAGATTCAAGAGGGCTCTCCTACGAGCAGTACTTC.

CDR3 bases: TGCGCCAGCAGCCATGGGGCGTATCAGCCCCAGCATTTT. Residues: CASSHGAYQPQHF. The V gene is TRBV4-1, the J gene TRBJ1-5, with D possibly TRBD1 on 5 matching bases. V dropped 3 bases and J dropped 5 bases, with 8 bases sitting between them. This CDR3 has 13 residues. CDR1 and CDR2 from the germline V gene are MGHRA and YSYEKL.

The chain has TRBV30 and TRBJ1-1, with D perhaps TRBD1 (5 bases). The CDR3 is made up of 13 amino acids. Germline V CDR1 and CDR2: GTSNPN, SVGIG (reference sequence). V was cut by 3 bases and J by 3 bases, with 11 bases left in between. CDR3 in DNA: TGTGCCTGGAGCGCTCGGGGGGACACTGAAGCTTTCTTT. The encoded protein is CAWSARGDTEAFF.

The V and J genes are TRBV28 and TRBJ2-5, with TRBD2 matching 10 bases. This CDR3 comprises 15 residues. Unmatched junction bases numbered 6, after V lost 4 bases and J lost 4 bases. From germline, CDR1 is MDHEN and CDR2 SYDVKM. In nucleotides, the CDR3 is TGTGCCAGCAGTTCATCTAGCGGGGGAGGAGAGACCCAGTACTTC. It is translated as CASSSSSGGGETQYF. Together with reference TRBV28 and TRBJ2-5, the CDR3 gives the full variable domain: DVKVTQSSRYLVKRTGEKVFLECVQDMDHENMFWYRQDPGLGLRLIYFSYDVKMKEKGDIPEGYSVSREKKERFSLILESASTNQTSMYLCASSSSSGGGETQYFGPGTRLLVL.

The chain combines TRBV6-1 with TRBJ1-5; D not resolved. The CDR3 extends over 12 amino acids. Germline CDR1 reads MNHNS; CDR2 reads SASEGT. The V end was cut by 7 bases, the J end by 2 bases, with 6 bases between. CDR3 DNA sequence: TGTGCCAGCACATTAGGCAATCAGCCCCAGCATTTT. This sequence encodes CASTLGNQPQHF.

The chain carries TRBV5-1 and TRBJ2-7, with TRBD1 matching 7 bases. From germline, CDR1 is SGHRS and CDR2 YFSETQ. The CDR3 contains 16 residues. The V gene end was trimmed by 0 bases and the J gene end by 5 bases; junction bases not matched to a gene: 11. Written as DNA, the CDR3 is TGCGCCAGCAGCTTGGCCTATACAGGGGATCCCCACGAGCAGTACTTC. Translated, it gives CASSLAYTGDPHEQYF.

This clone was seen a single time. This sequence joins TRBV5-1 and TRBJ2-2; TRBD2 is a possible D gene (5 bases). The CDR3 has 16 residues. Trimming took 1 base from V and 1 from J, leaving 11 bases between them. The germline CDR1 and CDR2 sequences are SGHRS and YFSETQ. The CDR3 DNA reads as TGCGCCAGCAGCTTGTTTCGCCGGGGGAACACCGGGGAGCTGTTTTTT. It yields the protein CASSLFRRGNTGELFF.

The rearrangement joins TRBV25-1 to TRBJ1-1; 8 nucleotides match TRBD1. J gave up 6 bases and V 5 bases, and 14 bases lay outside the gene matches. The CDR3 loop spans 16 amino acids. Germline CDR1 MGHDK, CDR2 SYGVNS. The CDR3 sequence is CASSPHNRGVLPEAFF. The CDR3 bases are TGTGCCAGCAGTCCTCATAACAGGGGGGTGCTCCCTGAAGCTTTCTTT.